The 29 T cell receptor beta chains given below trace back to one sample, sequenced in a study of identical twins (TCRdb year 2016). The library was built by means of 5' RACE. TCRdb shows the sequencer as Illumina HiSeq 2000. TCRdb applied fastp at Q25 and MiXCR to the public reads, then kept only in-frame beta chains. All rows with the same CDR3 protein become a single entry with the most common DNA and genes. The sample contains 350,000 to 450,000 distinct CDR3 sequences, roughly 20% of them found a single time. The top ten clonotypes cover less than 15% of the sample. Sequencing was done on a sample of naive T cells sorted from blood. The cell subset or site label corresponds to: cells isolated with a human naive T-cell isolation kit. The source of these receptors is a middle-aged man in good health.

J is TRBJ2-1 and V is TRBV27; D is undetermined. Trimming left V 5 bases short and J 1 base short, with 12 bases between. This CDR3 region has 15 residues. The germline V gene encodes CDR1 MNHEY and CDR2 SMNVEV (reference sequence). CDR3 sequence (DNA): TGTGCCAGCAGTCCGTTTTCGGCGTCCTACAATGAGCAGTTCTTC. Its protein product is CASSPFSASYNEQFF.

There are many counts of this clonotype. The chain recombines TRBV20-1 with TRBJ2-3; the match to TRBD2 covers 8 bases. V shed 0 bases, J shed 8 bases, and the junction held 10 bases outside the gene matches. Germline V CDR1 and CDR2: DFQATT, SNEGSKA (reference sequence). The CDR3 is 15 amino acids. CDR3 DNA: TGCAGTGCTAGAGATCGAGCTCGGGAGGGGGGTACGCAGTATTTT. Encoded protein: CSARDRAREGGTQYF.

J is TRBJ2-5 and V is TRBV6-1, with D possibly matching TRBD1 (5 bases). The V end was cut by 3 bases, the J end by 5 bases, with 10 bases between. The CDR3 sequence is 13 residues long. Per germline, CDR1 MNHNS and CDR2 SASEGT. CDR3 nucleotides: TGTGCCAGCAGTGAGGGGCAGAGGGAGACCCAGTACTTC. Translated: CASSEGQRETQYF.

This clonotype was detected ten times or more. J is TRBJ2-7 and V is TRBV4-3; the D call may be TRBD1 or TRBD2 (7 bases each). This CDR3 contains 15 residues. The V and J ends lost 4 bases and 4 bases respectively, with 17 bases between them. Per germline, CDR1 LGHNA and CDR2 YSLEER. The CDR3 DNA is TGCGCCAGCAGCCTTCTACAGGGGAGGGAGTACGAGCAGTACTTC. This translates into CASSLLQGREYEQYF.

This clonotype was recorded once. The chain couples TRBV4-3 to TRBJ1-1; possibly TRBD1 for D (6 bases). Per germline, CDR1 LGHNA and CDR2 YSLEER. The germline V and J ends were trimmed by 3 bases and 11 bases, with 16 bases remaining between them. The CDR3 runs 13 residues. CDR3 in DNA: TGCGCCAGCAGCCAGACAGGAGGGCGTCTGGCTTTCTTT. Amino acid sequence: CASSQTGGRLAFF.

This clonotype was seen more than once but under ten times. The chain employs TRBV20-1 and TRBJ2-6; D remains ambiguous. With 0 bases removed from V and 0 bases from J, the gap between germline ends came to 6 bases. Germline loops: CDR1 DFQATT, CDR2 SNEGSKA (reference sequence). The CDR3 has 15 amino acids. The CDR3 here is CSARDTVSGANVLTF. CDR3 coding DNA: TGCAGTGCTAGAGACACGGTCTCTGGGGCCAACGTCCTGACTTTC.

This clonotype showed up many times. The chain employs TRBV25-1 and TRBJ2-5; D remains ambiguous. The CDR3 consists of 14 residues. The germline CDR1 and CDR2 sequences are MGHDK and SYGVNS. Trimming stripped 4 bases from V and 3 bases from J, with 12 bases between. In DNA, the CDR3 is TGTGCCAGCAGTGCCCGGTCCAGAAAAGAGACCCAGTACTTC. This codes for CASSARSRKETQYF.

The chain has TRBV5-1 and TRBJ2-5, with 7 bases fitting TRBD2. Per germline, CDR1 SGHRS and CDR2 YFSETQ. The CDR3 totals 15 residues. The V and J ends lost 1 base and 4 bases, in that order; junction bases with no gene match: 7. The CDR3 reads CASSLSSGFPETQYF. CDR3 in DNA: TGCGCCAGCAGCTTGTCTAGCGGCTTTCCAGAGACCCAGTACTTC.

The J gene is TRBJ2-5, the V gene TRBV3-1; a weak D match, TRBD2 (6 bases). V was cut by 0 bases and J by 3 bases, with 11 bases left in between. CDR3 length equals 15 residues. Per germline, CDR1 LGHDT and CDR2 YNNKEL (reference sequence). The CDR3 DNA follows: TGTGCCAGCAGCCAAGATTCAGGACTAAAAGAGACCCAGTACTTC. The encoded protein is CASSQDSGLKETQYF.

This clonotype appeared a few times. This CDR3 reads CASSLDVAGGEETQYF. The CDR3 DNA sequence: TGTGCCAGCAGCTTAGATGTGGCAGGGGGCGAAGAGACCCAGTACTTC. The chain recombines TRBV11-2 with TRBJ2-5, with 8 bases that match TRBD1. The V gene end was trimmed by 0 bases and the J gene end by 3 bases; junction bases not matched to a gene: 6. The CDR3 is made up of 16 amino acids. Germline values: CDR1 SGHAT, CDR2 FQNNGV.

Worth noting for this clonotype: It may be a read error: a sequence one base away is much more abundant. As DNA, the CDR3 is TGTGCCAGCTGTATGGGACAGGGTTCCCGAACGAGCGGCTACACCTTC. It codes for CASCMGQGSRTSGYTF. This sequence joins TRBV6-1 and TRBJ1-2; the match to TRBD1 covers 9 bases. The ends lost 8 bases at V and 8 bases at J; junction bases unmatched: 18. The CDR3 has 16 residues. Germline values: CDR1 MNHNS, CDR2 SASEGT.

This clonotype has a count of ten or more. The chain joins TRBV5-4 to TRBJ2-1, with 7 nucleotides matching TRBD1. V gave up 0 bases and J gave up 2 bases; unmatched junction bases: 2. The germline gives CDR1 SGHNT, CDR2 YYREEE (reference sequence). CDR3 length: 15 residues. The CDR3 DNA reads as TGTGCCAGCAGCTTGGACAGGGGACCCTACAATGAGCAGTTCTTC. Amino acids: CASSLDRGPYNEQFF.

This clonotype came up a few times. The rearrangement links TRBV20-1 to TRBJ2-4; no firm D call. CDR3 length equals 14 residues. Deletions cut 6 bases from V and 0 bases from J, with 12 bases between. From germline, CDR1 is DFQATT and CDR2 SNEGSKA (reference sequence). The CDR3 DNA is TGCAGTGCCCGGTCAGGATTAGCCAAAAACATTCAGTACTTC. This gives the protein CSARSGLAKNIQYF.

Many counts were recorded for this clonotype. This chain uses TRBV20-1 with TRBJ2-1; 11 nucleotides match TRBD1. CDR1 and CDR2 from the germline V gene are DFQATT and SNEGSKA (reference sequence). There are 14 residues in the CDR3. Germline trimming cut 3 bases from V and 9 bases from J; bases unmatched to any gene: 7. The CDR3 sequence: CSASGTGGYGEQFF. CDR3 nucleotides: TGCAGTGCTAGTGGGACAGGGGGGTATGGTGAGCAGTTCTTC.

Many counts were recorded for this clonotype. V usage is TRBV10-3 and J usage is TRBJ2-3; 11 bases are a match to TRBD2. CDR1 ENHRY and CDR2 SYGVKD come from the germline V gene. This CDR3 spans 17 amino acids. After removal of 4 bases from V and 1 base from J, the junction contained 7 bases not matched to a gene. CDR3 amino acids: CAISVRTSGRGTDTQYF. CDR3 DNA: TGTGCCATCAGTGTGAGAACTAGCGGGAGAGGCACAGATACGCAGTATTTT.

The genes are TRBV12-3 or TRBV12-4 and TRBJ1-6, with D uncertain. The ends were cut back, 0 bases at V and 12 bases at J, with 9 bases in the middle. The CDR3 extends over 13 amino acids. The CDR3 region has the DNA TGTGCCAGCAGTTTAGCGACCCCTGGACCCCTCCACTTT. Translating gives CASSLATPGPLHF.

The chain has TRBV5-1 and TRBJ1-2; 8 nucleotides line up with TRBD1. CDR1 SGHRS and CDR2 YFSETQ come from the germline V gene. This CDR3 is 15 amino acids long. After removal of 4 bases from V and 2 bases from J, the junction contained 7 bases not matched to a gene. CDR3 region: CASSVRQGQNYGYTF. DNA for the CDR3: TGCGCCAGCAGCGTACGACAGGGGCAGAACTATGGCTACACCTTC. Supplemented by reference TRBV5-1 and TRBJ1-2, the full variable domain reads KAGVTQTPRYLIKTRGQQVTLSCSPISGHRSVSWYQQTPGQGLQFLFEYFSETQRNKGNFPGRFSGRQFSNSRSEMNVSTLELGDSALYLCASSVRQGQNYGYTFGSGTRLTVV.

This clonotype has ten or more counts. This chain uses TRBV5-1 with TRBJ2-5; either TRBD1 or TRBD2 may supply D (5 bases each). The CDR3 totals 15 residues. Trimming left V 0 bases short and J 1 base short, with 10 bases between. CDR1 is SGHRS, CDR2 YFSETQ, per germline. The CDR3 bases are TGCGCCAGCAGCTTGGGGGGACGGCTCCAAGAGACCCAGTACTTC. Protein sequence: CASSLGGRLQETQYF.

The genes are TRBV20-1 and TRBJ1-5, with 8 bases matching TRBD1. The V and J ends lost 8 bases and 3 bases, in that order; junction bases with no gene match: 12. This CDR3 is 15 amino acids long. Per germline, CDR1 DFQATT and CDR2 SNEGSKA (reference sequence). CDR3: CSTTPQGDYNQPQHF. CDR3 nucleotides: TGCAGTACTACTCCACAGGGGGACTACAATCAGCCCCAGCATTTT.

This chain joins TRBV5-4 and TRBJ2-2; no firm D call. Trimming cost V 2 bases and J 3 bases, with 8 bases left between them. CDR1 SGHNT and CDR2 YYREEE come from the germline V gene (reference sequence). The CDR3 runs 14 residues. CDR3 coding DNA: TGTGCCAGCAGCTTTTTGAGTGACACCGGGGAGCTGTTTTTT. This encodes CASSFLSDTGELFF.

This clonotype was detected a few times. The chain has TRBV7-3 and TRBJ2-1; D gene ambiguous. The CDR3 is 16 amino acids. Germline V gene sequence: CDR1 SGHTA, CDR2 FQGTGA. V was trimmed by 0 bases and J by 6 bases, leaving 15 bases between them. CDR3 in amino acids: CASSLTGSSSRNEQFF. For the CDR3, the DNA is TGTGCCAGCAGCTTAACTGGTAGTTCGTCTCGCAATGAGCAGTTCTTC.

The V gene is TRBV20-1, the J gene TRBJ1-5; a weak D match, TRBD1 (5 bases). Trimming removed 1 base from V and 3 bases from J, with 13 bases in between. CDR3 length: 15 amino acids. Germline V gene lookup returns CDR1 DFQATT and CDR2 SNEGSKA (reference sequence). The chain's CDR3 is CSARGWGGLNQPQHF. The DNA of the CDR3 is TGCAGTGCTAGAGGGTGGGGCGGCCTCAATCAGCCCCAGCATTTT.

This clonotype occurred a few times. J is TRBJ2-7 and V is TRBV5-1, with D uncertain. Germline V CDR1 and CDR2: SGHRS, YFSETQ. The CDR3 extends over 12 amino acids. Deletions cut 2 bases from V and 7 bases from J, with 10 bases between. The CDR3 region is CASSLLGSEQYF. The CDR3 DNA reads as TGCGCCAGCAGCTTATTAGGGTCTGAGCAGTACTTC. The variable domain in full, with the rest retrieved from reference TRBV5-1 and TRBJ2-7, is KAGVTQTPRYLIKTRGQQVTLSCSPISGHRSVSWYQQTPGQGLQFLFEYFSETQRNKGNFPGRFSGRQFSNSRSEMNVSTLELGDSALYLCASSLLGSEQYFGPGTRLTVT.

The chain carries TRBV10-2 and TRBJ2-1, with TRBD2 matching 10 bases. J lost 7 bases, V lost 9 bases, and 9 bases had no gene match. Germline CDR1 WSHSY, CDR2 SAAADI. CDR3 length equals 14 residues. This CDR3 is CASGASGGANEQFF. CDR3 nucleotides: TGCGCCAGTGGAGCCAGCGGGGGGGCGAATGAGCAGTTCTTC.

This clonotype was seen at least ten times. The chain combines TRBV30 with TRBJ2-1; D unresolved. The CDR3 runs to 15 residues. Germline CDR1 reads GTSNPN; CDR2 reads SVGIG (reference sequence). Trimming took 1 base from V and 3 from J, leaving 13 bases between them. Here the CDR3 reads CAWSDGLGFYNEQFF. The CDR3, as DNA: TGTGCCTGGAGTGACGGGCTGGGATTCTACAATGAGCAGTTCTTC.

The J gene is TRBJ2-3, the V gene TRBV7-9; D possibly corresponds to TRBD1 (6 bases). The V and J ends lost 10 bases and 0 bases respectively, with 11 bases between them. CDR1 and CDR2 from the germline V gene are SEHNR and FQNEAQ (reference sequence). The CDR3 extends over 13 amino acids. CDR3 sequence reads: CANRDISTDTQYF. The CDR3 coding sequence is TGTGCCAACCGGGACATTAGCACAGATACGCAGTATTTT.

This clonotype occurred many times. CDR3 sequence reads: CASSIDNYGYTF. The CDR3 bases are TGTGCCAGCAGCATAGACAACTATGGCTACACCTTC. The rearrangement links TRBV12-3 or TRBV12-4 to TRBJ1-2; the D is unclear. V was pared by 6 bases and J by 2 bases, with 7 bases between. The CDR3 covers 12 residues.

The V call is TRBV6-5, the J call TRBJ2-7, with TRBD1 matching 12 bases. Germline V gene lookup returns CDR1 MNHEY and CDR2 SVGAGI. V dropped 4 bases and J dropped 4; count of bases not matched to a gene: 11. The CDR3 spans 17 residues. CDR3 loop: CASSFIGTGGAKYEQYF. CDR3 sequence (DNA): TGTGCCAGCAGTTTCATAGGGACAGGGGGCGCCAAGTACGAGCAGTACTTC.

The chain couples TRBV2 to TRBJ1-1; possibly TRBD1 for D (5 bases). This CDR3 spans 13 amino acids. In germline, CDR1 is SNHLY, CDR2 FYNNEI. Trimming stripped 5 bases from V and 8 bases from J, with 15 bases between. Here the CDR3 reads CASSPTSWGEAFF. The CDR3 DNA is TGTGCCAGCAGTCCCACATCGTGGGGGGAAGCTTTCTTT.